A selection of T cell receptor beta chains follows, all from one sample in a study of blood T cell repertoires in COVID-19. Profiled with immunoSEQ multiplex PCR; TCRdb holds only in-frame clones, not every one. The data contain some 320,000 clones, approximately 88% of them singletons. Sequencing was done on a sample of peripheral blood. The receptors were sampled from a woman aged 25 to 39 who had recovered from COVID-19. The CDR3 runs from the conserved cysteine through the conserved F or W. A D gene is named only where the DNA matches it firmly. A row's size may be missing; if present it is once, few, many or a size class.

CDR3 | DNA | V | size | length | J | D
CSARPGDTQYF | TGCAGTGCTAGACCGGGGGATACGCAGTATTTT | TRBV20-1 | NA | 11 | TRBJ2-3 | NA
CASRWGLDSGANVLTF | TGTGCCAGCAGATGGGGGCTTGACTCTGGGGCCAACGTCCTGACTTTC | TRBV5-6 | NA | 16 | TRBJ2-6 | NA
CASSQDPLTDTQYF | TGTGCCAGCAGCCAAGATCCTCTCACAGATACGCAGTATTTT | TRBV3-1/TRBV3-2 | few | 14 | TRBJ2-3 | NA
CASSLGQGAWEQYF | TGTGCCAGCAGCTTAGGGCAGGGGGCTTGGGAGCAGTACTTC | TRBV11-2 | NA | 14 | TRBJ2-7 | TRBD1
CASSSRQGYGYTF | TGCGCCAGCAGCTCACGACAGGGCTATGGCTACACCTTC | TRBV5-1 | NA | 13 | TRBJ1-2 | TRBD1
CASSIWTGNIYGYTF | TGTGCCAGTAGTATATGGACAGGGAATATCTATGGCTACACCTTC | TRBV19 | few | 15 | TRBJ1-2 | TRBD1
CAWSDIVSSGGNEQFF | TGTGCCTGGAGTGATATTGTGTCTAGCGGGGGGAATGAGCAGTTCTTC | TRBV30 | NA | 16 | TRBJ2-1 | TRBD2
CASSATSGGSYNEQFF | TGCGCCAGCAGCGCGACTAGCGGGGGCTCCTACAATGAGCAGTTCTTC | TRBV5-1 | NA | 16 | TRBJ2-1 | TRBD2
CATSDTRQSNSNQPQHF | TGTGCCACCAGTGACACCAGACAGTCGAATAGCAATCAGCCCCAGCATTTT | TRBV24-1 | NA | 17 | TRBJ1-5 | NA
CASSNLGGTSPLHF | TGTGCCAGCAGTAACCTGGGGGGGACTTCACCCCTCCACTTT | TRBV7-3 | few | 14 | TRBJ1-6 | NA
CASSSGTIGETQYF | TGCGCCAGCAGCTCAGGGACTATAGGAGAGACCCAGTACTTC | TRBV7-2 | NA | 14 | TRBJ2-5 | TRBD2
CAITGGTDTQYF | TGTGCCATCACCGGGGGGACAGATACGCAGTATTTT | TRBV10-3 | NA | 12 | TRBJ2-3 | TRBD2
CASSQELGSEGSQPQHF | TGCGCCAGCAGCCAAGAGTTGGGCTCCGAAGGAAGTCAGCCCCAGCATTTT | TRBV4-3 | once | 17 | TRBJ1-5 | NA
CASSPPRAGNGYTF | TGTGCCAGTAGCCCACCCCGAGCGGGGAATGGCTACACCTTC | TRBV19 | NA | 14 | TRBJ1-2 | NA
CASSYSGTGVGSPLHF | TGTGCCAGCAGTTACTCGGGGACAGGGGTGGGCTCACCCCTCCACTTT | TRBV6-5 | NA | 16 | TRBJ1-6 | TRBD1
CASSPTVNQPQHF | TGCGCCAGCAGCCCAACAGTCAATCAGCCCCAGCATTTT | TRBV4-1 | NA | 13 | TRBJ1-5 | NA
CASSEWGPAYNEQFF | TGCGCCAGCAGCGAGTGGGGGCCGGCCTACAATGAGCAGTTCTTC | TRBV4-1 | NA | 15 | TRBJ2-1 | NA
CASKGAGGYNEQFF | TGTGCCAGCAAAGGGGCGGGGGGCTACAATGAGCAGTTCTTC | TRBV3-1/TRBV3-2 | NA | 14 | TRBJ2-1 | TRBD2
CASSYGTGRTYEQYF | TGTGCCAGCAGTTACGGGACAGGGAGAACCTACGAGCAGTACTTC | TRBV6-2/TRBV6-3 | NA | 15 | TRBJ2-7 | TRBD1
CASSRAYASGGAFETQYF | TGTGCCAGCAGCCGCGCGTACGCGAGCGGGGGGGCGTTTGAGACCCAGTACTTC | TRBV5-4 | NA | 18 | TRBJ2-5 | TRBD2
CASSQVVQGNQPQHF | TGCGCCAGCAGCCAAGTTGTACAGGGGAATCAGCCCCAGCATTTT | TRBV4-3 | NA | 15 | TRBJ1-5 | TRBD1
CASRHMRETNEKLFF | TGCGCCAGCAGGCATATGAGGGAGACTAATGAAAAACTGTTTTTT | TRBV4-3 | NA | 15 | TRBJ1-4 | NA
CASSARVRTDTQYF | TGTGCCAGCAGTGCCCGAGTACGCACAGATACGCAGTATTTT | TRBV6-2/TRBV6-3 | NA | 14 | TRBJ2-3 | NA
CASSENSEGTQYF | TGTGCCAGCAGTGAAAACAGCGAGGGGACCCAGTACTTC | TRBV2 | NA | 13 | TRBJ2-5 | NA
CASSPTGMGPQHF | TGTGCCAGCAGTCCGACAGGGATGGGGCCCCAGCATTTT | TRBV27 | NA | 13 | TRBJ1-5 | TRBD1
CASSQGPGQGARDTQYF | TGTGCCAGCAGCCAGGGGCCCGGACAGGGGGCGCGAGATACGCAGTATTTT | TRBV7-7 | NA | 17 | TRBJ2-3 | TRBD1
CASSPATGVEQFF | TGTGCCAGCAGCCCCGCGACAGGGGTTGAGCAGTTCTTC | TRBV7-9 | NA | 13 | TRBJ2-1 | TRBD1
CASSPRQGAGNTIYF | TGTGCCAGCTCACCGAGACAGGGGGCAGGAAACACCATATATTTT | TRBV18 | NA | 15 | TRBJ1-3 | TRBD1
CASSQTQGVCTEAFF | TGCGCCAGCAGTCAAACCCAGGGGGTTTGCACTGAAGCTTTCTTT | TRBV23-1 | NA | 15 | TRBJ1-1 | TRBD1
CASSGSQGGLNTGELFF | TGTGCCAGCAGTGGGAGCCAGGGGGGATTGAACACCGGGGAGCTGTTTTTT | TRBV2 | NA | 17 | TRBJ2-2 | NA
CASSRIGPGDGYTF | TGTGCCAGCAGTCGAATAGGTCCCGGGGATGGCTACACCTTC | TRBV7-3 | NA | 14 | TRBJ1-2 | NA
CASSDCLRRKPDQPQHF | TGTGCCAGCAGTGATTGTCTGCGGCGTAAGCCAGATCAGCCCCAGCATTTT | TRBV25-1 | NA | 17 | TRBJ1-5 | NA
CASSSTTGDGNTIYF | TGTGCCAGCAGTTCGACGACAGGGGACGGAAACACCATATATTTT | TRBV28 | NA | 15 | TRBJ1-3 | TRBD1
CASSLQPGQGAGELFF | TGTGCCAGCAGCCTACAACCGGGACAGGGTGCCGGGGAGCTGTTTTTT | TRBV7-3 | once | 16 | TRBJ2-2 | TRBD1
CASSLQGNTGELFF | TGTGCCAGCAGCTTACAGGGGAACACCGGGGAGCTGTTTTTT | TRBV7-9 | NA | 14 | TRBJ2-2 | NA
CATSDLHGGEETQYF | TGTGCCACCAGTGATTTGCACGGAGGAGAAGAGACCCAGTACTTC | TRBV24-1 | NA | 15 | TRBJ2-5 | NA
CASSPGGGRRIRGSGNQPQHF | TGTGCCAGCAGCCCCGGCGGGGGGCGGAGAATACGGGGGTCCGGCAATCAGCCCCAGCATTTT | TRBV14 | NA | 21 | TRBJ1-5 | NA
CATSRDFSSTEAFF | TGTGCCACCAGCAGAGATTTCTCCAGCACTGAAGCTTTCTTT | TRBV15 | NA | 14 | TRBJ1-1 | NA
CASSLEFGTQYF | TGTGCCAGCAGCTTAGAATTCGGTACGCAGTATTTT | TRBV7-3 | NA | 12 | TRBJ2-3 | NA
CASSQFFHRESSYEQYF | TGCGCCAGCAGTCAATTTTTTCACAGGGAAAGCTCCTACGAGCAGTACTTC | TRBV23-1 | NA | 17 | TRBJ2-7 | NA
CASRLTGTEAFF | TGTGCCAGCAGGTTAACAGGAACTGAAGCTTTCTTT | TRBV12-3/TRBV12-4 | NA | 12 | TRBJ1-1 | NA
CASSLGGGGQPQHF | TGTGCCAGCAGTTTAGGGGGGGGAGGTCAGCCCCAGCATTTT | TRBV28 | NA | 14 | TRBJ1-5 | NA
CASSQVNSLNEKLFF | TGTGCCAGCAGCCAAGTTAACAGTCTTAATGAAAAACTGTTTTTT | TRBV3-1/TRBV3-2 | NA | 15 | TRBJ1-4 | NA
CASRVTLQPQHF | TGTGCCAGCAGGGTCACTCTTCAGCCCCAGCATTTT | TRBV28 | NA | 12 | TRBJ1-5 | NA
CASSTNTPGDNEQFF | TGTGCCAGCAGCACCAATACCCCCGGGGACAATGAGCAGTTCTTC | TRBV11-3 | NA | 15 | TRBJ2-1 | NA
CASMVSSGGYNEQFF | TGTGCCAGCATGGTATCTAGCGGGGGGTACAATGAGCAGTTCTTC | TRBV2 | NA | 15 | TRBJ2-1 | TRBD2
CASSIQHNQPQHF | TGTGCCAGTAGTATTCAACATAATCAGCCCCAGCATTTT | TRBV19 | NA | 13 | TRBJ1-5 | NA
CASSLVGGTSYNEQFF | TGTGCCAGCAGCTTAGTGGGGGGAACCTCCTACAATGAGCAGTTCTTC | TRBV7-2 | NA | 16 | TRBJ2-1 | NA
CASSYGQGNYGYTF | TGTGCCAGCAGTTACGGACAGGGGAACTATGGCTACACCTTC | TRBV6-5 | few | 14 | TRBJ1-2 | TRBD1
CASSRGTRNNQPQHF | TGTGCCAGCAGCCGCGGGACGCGGAACAATCAGCCCCAGCATTTT | TRBV3-1/TRBV3-2 | NA | 15 | TRBJ1-5 | NA
CASSLEGGQSYSPLHF | TGTGCCAGCAGCTTGGAGGGGGGACAGAGTTATTCACCCCTCCACTTT | TRBV5-8 | NA | 16 | TRBJ1-6 | TRBD1
CASSPVSTDTQYF | TGTGCCAGCAGCCCGGTCAGCACAGATACGCAGTATTTT | TRBV12-3/TRBV12-4 | NA | 13 | TRBJ2-3 | NA
CASSYTRDSPNYGYTF | TGTGCCAGCAGTTATACGAGGGACAGTCCGAACTATGGCTACACCTTC | TRBV2 | NA | 16 | TRBJ1-2 | TRBD1
CASSEQGYRPQETQYF | TGTGCCAGCAGCGAGCAGGGCTATCGGCCTCAAGAGACCCAGTACTTC | TRBV5-4 | NA | 16 | TRBJ2-5 | NA
CASSFGQLLLYNEQFF | TGCGCCAGCAGCTTCGGACAGCTTCTTCTATACAATGAGCAGTTCTTC | TRBV5-1 | NA | 16 | TRBJ2-1 | NA
CAYERGTEAFF | TGTGCGTACGAAAGGGGGACTGAAGCTTTCTTT | TRBV30 | NA | 11 | TRBJ1-1 | NA
CATQRDRGSNQPQHF | TGTGCCACCCAAAGGGACAGGGGGAGCAATCAGCCCCAGCATTTT | TRBV19 | NA | 15 | TRBJ1-5 | TRBD1
CASSPYLAGGDNEQFF | TGTGCCAGCTCACCTTATCTAGCGGGGGGCGACAATGAGCAGTTCTTC | TRBV18 | NA | 16 | TRBJ2-1 | TRBD2
CASSLGTGLTSYEQYF | TGTGCCAGCAGCTTAGGGACCGGACTCACCTCCTACGAGCAGTACTTC | TRBV7-8 | NA | 16 | TRBJ2-7 | NA
CASSVTPGQGASNYGYTF | TGTGCCAGCAGCGTGACCCCGGGACAGGGGGCTAGTAACTATGGCTACACCTTC | TRBV9 | NA | 18 | TRBJ1-2 | TRBD1